This TCR beta chain was profiled in a study of shared clonotypes between healthy human individuals. In this sample, this clone turned up once. As yet, its antigen is unknown. The study, taken as a whole, reports: The sampled material consisted only of blood, and tissue repertoires are likely to differ.

The germline V gene has CDR1 SGHNT and CDR2 YYREEE (reference sequence). The CDR3 runs 15 residues. Trimming took off 2 bases at V and 2 bases at J, with 8 bases between the two ends. Profiled with immunoSEQ multiplex PCR; TCRdb holds only in-frame clones, not every one. The sample carries millions of clones, roughly 94% recorded once. This sequence joins TRBV5-4 and TRBJ2-6; the D gene is possibly TRBD2 (5 bases). Input material: naive CD4+ T cells sorted from blood. The subset here: CD45RA+ positively selected. The receptor was isolated from a man between 18 and 29 years old in good health. CDR3 residues: CASSFGSTGANVLTF. DNA for the CDR3: TGTGCCAGCAGCTTTGGGAGTACTGGGGCCAACGTCCTGACTTTC.